This TCR beta chain derives from a study of T-cell reconstitution after alpha-beta-depleted transplantation in children. Findings and caveats of the study: The main origin of T-cell counts and diversity one year after transplant was newly produced T cells. It was surviving recipient T cells and thymic progenitors that gave some patients high TCRbeta diversity at day 60.

Unique molecular identifiers were incorporated into the prepared TCRbeta library. A single record per CDR3 protein comes from TCRdb applying MiXCR to the PCR reads. Among hundreds of thousands of distinct CDR3 sequences listed, around a sixth were seen once. Concerning this clonotype itself: The antigen is not known.

The length of the CDR3 is 17 residues. Trimming left V 4 bases short and J 6 bases short, with 22 bases between. The germline V gene has CDR1 KGHDR and CDR2 SFDVKD. The chain links TRBV24-1 to TRBJ2-3, with D maybe TRBD2 (5 bases). This TCR was recovered from a male patient aged 2 to 9 who had a stem cell transplant for acute lymphoblastic leukemia, so the T cells may come from the graft donor. The specimen was PBMCs, mostly from graft donor cells, collected 360 days after TCRalphabeta/CD19-depleted stem cell transplant. The CDR3 reads CATSDPRLSQSMDTQYF. The CDR3 region has the DNA TGTGCCACCAGTGACCCCAGACTATCGCAGAGCATGGATACGCAGTATTTT.